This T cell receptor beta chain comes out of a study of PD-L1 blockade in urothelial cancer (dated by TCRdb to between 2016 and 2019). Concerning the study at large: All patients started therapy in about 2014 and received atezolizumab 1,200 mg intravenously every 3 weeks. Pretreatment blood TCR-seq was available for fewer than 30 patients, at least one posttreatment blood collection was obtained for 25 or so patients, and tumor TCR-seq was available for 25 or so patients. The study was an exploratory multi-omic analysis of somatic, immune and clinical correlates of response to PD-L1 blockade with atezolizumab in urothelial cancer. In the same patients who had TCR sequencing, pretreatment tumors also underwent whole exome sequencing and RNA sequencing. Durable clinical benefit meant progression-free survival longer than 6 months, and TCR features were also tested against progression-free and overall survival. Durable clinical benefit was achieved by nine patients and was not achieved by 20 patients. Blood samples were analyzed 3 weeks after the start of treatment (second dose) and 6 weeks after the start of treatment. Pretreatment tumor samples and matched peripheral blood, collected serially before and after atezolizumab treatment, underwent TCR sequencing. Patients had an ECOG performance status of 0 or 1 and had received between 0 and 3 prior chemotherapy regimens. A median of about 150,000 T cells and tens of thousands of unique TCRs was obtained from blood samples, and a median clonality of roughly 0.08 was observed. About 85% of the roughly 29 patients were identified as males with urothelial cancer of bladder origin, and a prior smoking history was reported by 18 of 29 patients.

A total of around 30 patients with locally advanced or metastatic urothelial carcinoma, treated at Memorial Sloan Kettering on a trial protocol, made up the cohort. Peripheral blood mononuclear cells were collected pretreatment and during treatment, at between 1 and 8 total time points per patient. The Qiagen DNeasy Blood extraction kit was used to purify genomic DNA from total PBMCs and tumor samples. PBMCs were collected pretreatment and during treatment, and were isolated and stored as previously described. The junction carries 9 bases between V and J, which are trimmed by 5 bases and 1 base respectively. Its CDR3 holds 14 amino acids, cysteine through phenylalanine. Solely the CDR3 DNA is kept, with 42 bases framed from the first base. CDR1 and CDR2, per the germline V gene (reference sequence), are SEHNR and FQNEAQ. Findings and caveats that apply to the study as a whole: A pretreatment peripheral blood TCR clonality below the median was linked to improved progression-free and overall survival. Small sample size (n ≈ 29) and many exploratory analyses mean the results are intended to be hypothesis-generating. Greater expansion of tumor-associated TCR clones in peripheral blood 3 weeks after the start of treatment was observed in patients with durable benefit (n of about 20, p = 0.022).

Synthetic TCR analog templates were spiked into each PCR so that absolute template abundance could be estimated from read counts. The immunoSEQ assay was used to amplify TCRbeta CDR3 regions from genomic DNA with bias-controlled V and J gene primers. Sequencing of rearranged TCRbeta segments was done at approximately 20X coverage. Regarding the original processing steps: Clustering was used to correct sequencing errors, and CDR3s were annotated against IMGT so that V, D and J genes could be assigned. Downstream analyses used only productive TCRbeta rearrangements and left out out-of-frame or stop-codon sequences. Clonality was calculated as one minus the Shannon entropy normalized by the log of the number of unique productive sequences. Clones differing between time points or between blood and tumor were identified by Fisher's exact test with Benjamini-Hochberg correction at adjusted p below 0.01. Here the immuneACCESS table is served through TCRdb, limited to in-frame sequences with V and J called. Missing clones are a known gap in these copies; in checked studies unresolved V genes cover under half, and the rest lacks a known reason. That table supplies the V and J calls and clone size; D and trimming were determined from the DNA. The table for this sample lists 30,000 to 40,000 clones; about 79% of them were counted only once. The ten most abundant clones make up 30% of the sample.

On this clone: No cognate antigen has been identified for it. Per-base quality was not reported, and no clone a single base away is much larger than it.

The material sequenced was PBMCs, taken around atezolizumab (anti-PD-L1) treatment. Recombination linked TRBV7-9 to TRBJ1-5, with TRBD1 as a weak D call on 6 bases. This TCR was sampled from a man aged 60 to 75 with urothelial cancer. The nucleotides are TGTGCCAGCAGCCCAGGGGAGAGCAATCAGCCCCAGCATTTT. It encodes CASSPGESNQPQHF.